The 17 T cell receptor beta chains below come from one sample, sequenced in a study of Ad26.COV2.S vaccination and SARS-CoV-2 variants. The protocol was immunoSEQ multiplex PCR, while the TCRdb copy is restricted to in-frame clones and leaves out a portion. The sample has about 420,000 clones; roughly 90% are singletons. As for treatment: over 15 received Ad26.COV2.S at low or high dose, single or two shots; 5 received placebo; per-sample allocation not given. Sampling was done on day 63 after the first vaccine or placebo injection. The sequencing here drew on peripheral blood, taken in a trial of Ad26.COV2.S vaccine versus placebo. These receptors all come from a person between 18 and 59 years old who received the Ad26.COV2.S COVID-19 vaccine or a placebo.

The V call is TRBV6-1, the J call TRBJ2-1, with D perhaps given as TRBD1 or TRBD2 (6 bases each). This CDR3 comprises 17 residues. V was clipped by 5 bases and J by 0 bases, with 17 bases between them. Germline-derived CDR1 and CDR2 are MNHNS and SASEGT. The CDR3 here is CASSKVGGGSSYNEQFF. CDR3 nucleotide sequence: TGTGCCAGCAGTAAAGTAGGAGGGGGGAGCTCCTACAATGAGCAGTTCTTC.

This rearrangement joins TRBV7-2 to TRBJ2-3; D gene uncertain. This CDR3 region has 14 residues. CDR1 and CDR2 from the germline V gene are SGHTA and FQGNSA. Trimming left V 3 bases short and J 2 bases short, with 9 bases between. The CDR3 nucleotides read TGTGCCAGCAGCTTCCGGCAAGTCACAGATACGCAGTATTTT. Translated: CASSFRQVTDTQYF.

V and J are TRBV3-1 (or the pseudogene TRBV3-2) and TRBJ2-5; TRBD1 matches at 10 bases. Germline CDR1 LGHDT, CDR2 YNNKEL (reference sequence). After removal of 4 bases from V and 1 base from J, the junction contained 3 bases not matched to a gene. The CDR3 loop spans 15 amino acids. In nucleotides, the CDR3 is TGTGCCAGCAGCCTCGGACAGGGGGGCCAAGAGACCCAGTACTTC. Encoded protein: CASSLGQGGQETQYF.

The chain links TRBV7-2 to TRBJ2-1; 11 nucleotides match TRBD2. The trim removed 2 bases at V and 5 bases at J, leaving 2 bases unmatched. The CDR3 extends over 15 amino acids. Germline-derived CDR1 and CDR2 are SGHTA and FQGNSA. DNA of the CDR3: TGTGCCAGCAGCTTAACTAGCGGGAGACACAATGAGCAGTTCTTC. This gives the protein CASSLTSGRHNEQFF.

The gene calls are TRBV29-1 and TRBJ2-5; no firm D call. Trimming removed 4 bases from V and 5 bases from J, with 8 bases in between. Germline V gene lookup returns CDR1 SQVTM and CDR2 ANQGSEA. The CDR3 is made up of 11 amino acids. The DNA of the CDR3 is TGCAGCGTTGCCCCGCGGGAGACCCAGTACTTC. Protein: CSVAPRETQYF. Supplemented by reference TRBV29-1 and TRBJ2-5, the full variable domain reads SAVISQKPSRDICQRGTSLTIQCQVDSQVTMMFWYRQQPGQSLTLIATANQGSEATYESGFVIDKFPISRPNLTFSTLTVSNMSPEDSSIYLCSVAPRETQYFGPGTRLLVL.

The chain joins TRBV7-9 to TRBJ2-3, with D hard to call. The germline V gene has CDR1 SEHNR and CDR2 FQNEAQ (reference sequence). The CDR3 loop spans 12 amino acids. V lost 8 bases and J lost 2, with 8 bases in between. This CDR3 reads CASSTYTDTQYF. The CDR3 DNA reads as TGTGCCAGCTCGACCTACACAGATACGCAGTATTTT.

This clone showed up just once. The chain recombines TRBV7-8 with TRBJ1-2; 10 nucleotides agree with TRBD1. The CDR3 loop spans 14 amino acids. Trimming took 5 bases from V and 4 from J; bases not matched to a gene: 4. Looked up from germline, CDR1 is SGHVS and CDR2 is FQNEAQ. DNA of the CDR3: TGTGCCAGCAGCATCAGGGACAGGGGCTATGGCTACACCTTC. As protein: CASSIRDRGYGYTF.

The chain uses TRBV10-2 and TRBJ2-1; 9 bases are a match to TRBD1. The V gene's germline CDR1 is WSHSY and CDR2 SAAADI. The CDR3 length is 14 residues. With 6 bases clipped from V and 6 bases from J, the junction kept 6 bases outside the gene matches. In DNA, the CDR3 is TGCGCCAGCAGCCGGACAGGGGAAGGCAATGAGCAGTTCTTC. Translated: CASSRTGEGNEQFF.

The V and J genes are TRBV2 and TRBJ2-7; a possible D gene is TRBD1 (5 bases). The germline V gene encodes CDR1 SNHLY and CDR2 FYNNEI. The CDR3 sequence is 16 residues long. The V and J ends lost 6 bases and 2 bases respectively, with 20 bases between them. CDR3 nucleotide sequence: TGTGCCAGCAGGACAGTCAGGTCCACAACCCCCTACGAGCAGTACTTC. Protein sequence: CASRTVRSTTPYEQYF.

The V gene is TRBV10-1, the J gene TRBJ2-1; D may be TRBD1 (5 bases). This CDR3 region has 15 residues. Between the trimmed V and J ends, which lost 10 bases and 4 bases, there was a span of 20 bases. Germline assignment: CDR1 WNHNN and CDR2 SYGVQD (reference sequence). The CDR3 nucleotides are TGCGCCATCAAGGCAAGGGGAAACCTTTACAATGAGCAGTTCTTC. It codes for CAIKARGNLYNEQFF.

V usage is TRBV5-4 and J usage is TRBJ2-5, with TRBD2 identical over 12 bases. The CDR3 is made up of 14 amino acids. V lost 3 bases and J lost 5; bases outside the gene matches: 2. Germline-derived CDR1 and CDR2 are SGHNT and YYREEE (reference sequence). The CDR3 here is CASSWGLAGETQYF. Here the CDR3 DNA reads TGTGCCAGCAGCTGGGGACTAGCGGGCGAGACCCAGTACTTC.

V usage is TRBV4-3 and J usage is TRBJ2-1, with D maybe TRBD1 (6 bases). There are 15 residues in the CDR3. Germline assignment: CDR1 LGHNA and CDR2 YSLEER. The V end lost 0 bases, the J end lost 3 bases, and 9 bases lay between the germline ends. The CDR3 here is CASSQDPTGYNEQFF. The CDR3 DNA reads TGCGCCAGCAGCCAAGATCCGACAGGCTACAATGAGCAGTTCTTC.

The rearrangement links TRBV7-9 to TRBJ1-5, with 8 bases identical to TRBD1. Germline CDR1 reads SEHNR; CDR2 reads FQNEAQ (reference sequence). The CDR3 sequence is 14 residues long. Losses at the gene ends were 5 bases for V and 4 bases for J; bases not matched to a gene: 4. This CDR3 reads CASSRGQANQPQHF. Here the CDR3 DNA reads TGTGCCAGCAGCAGGGGACAGGCAAATCAGCCCCAGCATTTT.

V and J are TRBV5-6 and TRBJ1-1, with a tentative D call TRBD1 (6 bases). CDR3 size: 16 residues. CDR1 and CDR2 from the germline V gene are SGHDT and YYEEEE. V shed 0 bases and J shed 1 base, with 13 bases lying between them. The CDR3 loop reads CASSLGQAIRNTEAFF. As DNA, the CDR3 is TGTGCCAGCAGCTTGGGACAGGCCATAAGGAACACTGAAGCTTTCTTT.

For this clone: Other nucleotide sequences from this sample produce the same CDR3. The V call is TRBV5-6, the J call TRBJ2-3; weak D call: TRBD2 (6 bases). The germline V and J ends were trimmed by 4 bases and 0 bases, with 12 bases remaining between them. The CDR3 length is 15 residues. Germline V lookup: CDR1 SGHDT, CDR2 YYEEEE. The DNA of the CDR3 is TGTGCCAGCAGCGCCCGGGGAGGCAGCACAGATACGCAGTATTTT. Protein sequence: CASSARGGSTDTQYF. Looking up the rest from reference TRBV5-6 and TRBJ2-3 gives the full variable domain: DAGVTQSPTHLIKTRGQQVTLRCSPKSGHDTVSWYQQALGQGPQFIFQYYEEEERQRGNFPDRFSGHQFPNYSSELNVNALLLGDSALYLCASSARGGSTDTQYFGPGTRLTVL.

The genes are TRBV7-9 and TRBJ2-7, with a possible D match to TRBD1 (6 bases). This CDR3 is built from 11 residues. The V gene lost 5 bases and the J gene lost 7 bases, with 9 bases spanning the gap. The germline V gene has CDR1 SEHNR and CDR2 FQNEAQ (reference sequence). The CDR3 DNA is TGTGCCAGCAGCGGGACACGGGAGCAGTACTTC. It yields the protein CASSGTREQYF.

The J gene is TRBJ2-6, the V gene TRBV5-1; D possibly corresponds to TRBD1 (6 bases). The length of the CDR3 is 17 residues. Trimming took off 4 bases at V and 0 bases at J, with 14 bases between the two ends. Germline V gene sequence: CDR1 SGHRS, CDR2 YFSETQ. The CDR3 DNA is TGCGCCAGCAGCCGGTGGGGGCATAGCTCTGGGGCCAACGTCCTGACTTTC. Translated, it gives CASSRWGHSSGANVLTF.